These 30 T cell receptor beta chains were all obtained from the same sample, sequenced in a study of response to subunit inactivated influenza vaccine. TCRdb used MiXCR to reprocess the RT-PCR reads, holding one entry per CDR3 protein. The profile shows 800,000 to 1,000,000 distinct CDR3 sequences, 21% of them singletons. This material consisted of PBMCs from blood, taken around 5 days after vaccination. The receptors were sampled from a man in his forties or fifties who received an inactivated influenza vaccine.

This clonotype turned up a few times. The chain joins TRBV20-1 to TRBJ2-3; 8 bases are shared with TRBD1. The CDR3 covers 14 residues. Trimming removed 5 bases from V and 0 bases from J; junction bases left unmatched: 4. The V gene's germline CDR1 is DFQATT and CDR2 SNEGSKA (reference sequence). CDR3 region: CSAWGQASTDTQYF. The CDR3 nucleotides read TGCAGTGCTTGGGGACAGGCTAGCACAGATACGCAGTATTTT.

The table lists this clonotype with a few counts. The chain has TRBV20-1 and TRBJ1-1, with a tentative D call TRBD1 (5 bases). The length of the CDR3 is 13 residues. The ends were cut back, 0 bases at V and 8 bases at J, with 13 bases in the middle. CDR1 DFQATT and CDR2 SNEGSKA come from the germline V gene (reference sequence). CDR3 DNA: TGCAGTGCTAGAGATCTTTCGGGGGAGGAAGCTTTCTTT. Its protein product is CSARDLSGEEAFF.

The chain uses TRBV3-1 and TRBJ2-1, with D unclear. The germline CDR1 and CDR2 sequences are LGHDT and YNNKEL (reference sequence). The CDR3 extends over 11 amino acids. The V and J ends lost 0 bases and 12 bases respectively, with 6 bases between them. CDR3: CASSQDSRQFF. The CDR3 bases are TGTGCCAGCAGCCAAGATTCTCGGCAGTTCTTC.

This clonotype has more than one count but fewer than ten. This sequence joins TRBV7-3 and TRBJ2-1; 9 positions match TRBD2. Germline assignment: CDR1 SGHTA and CDR2 FQGTGA. The CDR3 covers 17 residues. Unmatched junction bases numbered 7, after V lost 1 base and J lost 3 bases. The CDR3 sequence: CASSLIPGTSSYNEQFF. The CDR3 region has the DNA TGTGCCAGCAGCTTAATCCCCGGGACTAGCAGCTACAATGAGCAGTTCTTC.

This clonotype appeared a few times. V and J are TRBV7-2 and TRBJ2-2; D gene unclear. Germline CDR1 and CDR2: SGHTA and FQGNSA. V shed 1 base and J shed 7 bases, with 4 bases lying between them. The CDR3 sequence is 12 residues long. The CDR3 loop is CASSLVRGELFF. As DNA, the CDR3 is TGTGCCAGCAGCTTAGTTCGCGGGGAGCTGTTTTTT.

This clonotype showed up just a few times. This chain joins TRBV10-3 and TRBJ1-1; D is ambiguous. V lost 0 bases and J lost 5, with 7 bases in between. This CDR3 contains 13 residues. Germline V gene data show CDR1 as ENHRY and CDR2 as SYGVKD. CDR3 in amino acids: CAISESWGTEAFF. For the CDR3, the DNA is TGTGCCATCAGTGAGTCTTGGGGAACTGAAGCTTTCTTT.

This clonotype was found a few times. The chain carries TRBV29-1 and TRBJ1-1; no definite D call. The CDR3 totals 13 residues. Deletions cut 7 bases from V and 3 bases from J, with 15 bases between. The germline V gene encodes CDR1 SQVTM and CDR2 ANQGSEA. The CDR3 is CSAVSVSHTEAFF. The CDR3 nucleotides are TGCAGCGCCGTCAGCGTCAGCCACACTGAAGCTTTCTTT.

This clonotype came up a few times. This chain joins TRBV28 and TRBJ2-7, with D possibly matching TRBD2 (5 bases). The V end lost 6 bases, the J end lost 2 bases, and 17 bases lay between the germline ends. The CDR3 extends over 15 amino acids. Germline CDR1 reads MDHEN; CDR2 reads SYDVKM. CDR3 DNA sequence: TGTGCCAGCAGATCCGAGGACTTCGACACCTACGAGCAGTACTTC. This gives the protein CASRSEDFDTYEQYF.

This clonotype was found a few times. The J gene is TRBJ1-1, the V gene TRBV5-6; 7 positions agree with TRBD1. Germline V gene lookup returns CDR1 SGHDT and CDR2 YYEEEE. With V trimmed by 2 bases and J by 4 bases, 5 bases remained unmatched. The CDR3 has 14 amino acids. CDR3 sequence (DNA): TGTGCCAGCAGCTTTACCTACAGGGGCACTGAAGCTTTCTTT. Its protein product is CASSFTYRGTEAFF.

The sample holds a few counts of this clonotype. The chain is built from TRBV6-5 and TRBJ2-1; no clear D. The CDR3 contains 11 residues. With 7 bases removed from V and 9 bases from J, the gap between germline ends came to 10 bases. CDR1 and CDR2 from the germline V gene are MNHEY and SVGAGI. CDR3 sequence (DNA): TGTGCCAGCACTAAAGGTTTTGAGCAGTTCTTC. Its protein product is CASTKGFEQFF.

This clonotype has a handful of counts. The chain employs TRBV20-1 and TRBJ2-1; TRBD1 matches 10 bases. Germline CDR1 reads DFQATT; CDR2 reads SNEGSKA (reference sequence). The V gene end was trimmed by 4 bases and the J gene end by 0 bases; junction bases not matched to a gene: 6. This CDR3 has 16 residues. The CDR3 region has the DNA TGCAGTGCTACAGGACAGGGGGACTTCTCCTACAATGAGCAGTTCTTC. Translated: CSATGQGDFSYNEQFF.

This clonotype was counted a few times. The J gene is TRBJ2-7, the V gene TRBV5-1; possible D gene TRBD2, 5 bases. The CDR3 is made up of 15 amino acids. V lost 0 bases to trimming and J lost 5 bases, with 15 bases between them. Germline loops: CDR1 SGHRS, CDR2 YFSETQ. As DNA, the CDR3 is TGCGCCAGCAGCTTGGGGGCGACTATTTGGGACGAGCAGTACTTC. Translating it yields CASSLGATIWDEQYF.

The V call is TRBV6-5, the J call TRBJ2-7; 7 positions agree with TRBD1. CDR1 is MNHEY, CDR2 SVGAGI, per germline. V dropped 0 bases and J dropped 3; count of bases not matched to a gene: 14. The CDR3 loop spans 18 amino acids. CDR3 amino acids: CASSYSFQSGTDFYEQYF. The CDR3 DNA is TGTGCCAGCAGTTACTCCTTCCAATCAGGGACAGACTTCTACGAGCAGTACTTC.

In its sample, this clonotype was seen many times. The chain carries TRBV12-3 or TRBV12-4 and TRBJ2-2, with 7 bases matching TRBD1. There are 14 residues in the CDR3. V lost 6 bases to trimming and J lost 1 base; unmatched junction nucleotides: 2. The CDR3 coding sequence is TGTGCCAGCAGATACAGGGGGAACACCGGGGAGCTGTTTTTT. Translating gives CASRYRGNTGELFF.

The chain has TRBV3-1 and TRBJ2-7; 8 bases fit TRBD2. The germline gives CDR1 LGHDT, CDR2 YNNKEL (reference sequence). The CDR3 totals 14 residues. Trimming took 4 bases from V and 3 from J; bases not matched to a gene: 5. The CDR3 is CASSPLAGRYEQYF. Here the CDR3 DNA reads TGTGCCAGCAGCCCCTTAGCGGGGCGCTACGAGCAGTACTTC.

This rearrangement joins TRBV12-3 or TRBV12-4 to TRBJ2-5, with 12 bases fitting TRBD2. The CDR3 consists of 18 residues. Germline trimming cut 5 bases from V and 5 bases from J; bases unmatched to any gene: 15. CDR3 coding DNA: TGTGCCAGCAGTGCCCCTCGCCGACTAGCGGGGGCGAGGGAGACCCAGTACTTC. Translation: CASSAPRRLAGARETQYF.

The rearrangement uses TRBV20-1 and TRBJ2-1; D possibly corresponds to TRBD2 (6 bases). Germline CDR1 reads DFQATT; CDR2 reads SNEGSKA (reference sequence). The CDR3 runs to 14 residues. V lost 3 bases, J lost 9 bases, and 18 bases lay in between. The chain's CDR3 is CSASRDLAVGEQFF. The CDR3 region has the DNA TGCAGTGCTAGCCGGGACTTAGCGGTCGGTGAGCAGTTCTTC.

V and J are TRBV12-3 or TRBV12-4 and TRBJ2-1, with D hard to call. The V end lost 8 bases, the J end lost 7 bases, and 12 bases lay between the germline ends. The CDR3 consists of 12 residues. The CDR3: CASAVTMNEQFF. The CDR3 DNA reads TGTGCCAGCGCCGTAACGATGAATGAGCAGTTCTTC.

The rearrangement joins TRBV10-2 to TRBJ2-7, with a weak D call TRBD1 (9 bases). Germline loops: CDR1 WSHSY, CDR2 SAAADI. The CDR3 totals 17 residues. Trimming removed 6 bases at V and 4 bases at J, with 25 bases between. The CDR3 bases are TGCGCCAGCAGGTTTGGACAGGGGCTAGCGGGTTCTTACGAGCAGTACTTC. Protein sequence: CASRFGQGLAGSYEQYF.

This clonotype was seen a few times. The CDR3 is CASSLVGTSGTYNEQFF. The DNA for the CDR3 is TGTGCCAGCAGCTTAGTCGGGACTAGCGGGACATACAATGAGCAGTTCTTC. The gene calls are TRBV7-2 and TRBJ2-1; 13 nucleotides line up with TRBD2. Germline V gene data show CDR1 as SGHTA and CDR2 as FQGNSA. There are 17 residues in the CDR3. V dropped 1 base and J dropped 4; count of bases not matched to a gene: 4.

The table lists this clonotype with many counts. The gene calls are TRBV19 and TRBJ2-7; D is undetermined. In germline, CDR1 is LNHDA, CDR2 SQIVND (reference sequence). The CDR3 has 13 residues. V gave up 2 bases and J gave up 0 bases, with 5 bases separating them. CDR3 sequence: CASSIQDSYEQYF. DNA for the CDR3: TGTGCCAGTAGTATACAGGACTCCTACGAGCAGTACTTC.

J is TRBJ2-3 and V is TRBV10-3, with a possible D match to TRBD2 (6 bases). CDR1 is ENHRY, CDR2 SYGVKD, per germline. This CDR3 comprises 12 residues. Trimming removed 6 bases at V and 5 bases at J, with 9 bases between. The CDR3 DNA sequence: TGTGCCATCAGCGGGAGAGAAGATACGCAGTATTTT. Translating it yields CAISGREDTQYF.

This clonotype was counted ten times or more. The chain recombines TRBV5-1 with TRBJ2-7; D is uncertain. V was shortened by 0 bases and J by 3 bases, with 7 bases between the two germline ends. Germline V lookup: CDR1 SGHRS, CDR2 YFSETQ. The CDR3 covers 13 residues. CDR3 loop: CASSLEQNYEQYF. CDR3 in DNA: TGCGCCAGCAGCTTGGAACAGAACTACGAGCAGTACTTC.

The gene calls are TRBV6-2 or TRBV6-3 and TRBJ2-7, with D perhaps matching TRBD2 (5 bases). This CDR3 region has 17 residues. Germline CDR1 MNHEY, CDR2 SVGEGT. V dropped 3 bases and J dropped 4 bases, with 22 bases sitting between them. The CDR3, as DNA: TGTGCCAGCAGTTATTCGGCAGTTGATGGGAGTGGGTACGAGCAGTACTTC. It yields the protein CASSYSAVDGSGYEQYF.

The rearrangement joins TRBV20-1 to TRBJ2-7; TRBD1 matches at 9 bases. Looked up from germline, CDR1 is DFQATT and CDR2 is SNEGSKA (reference sequence). Trimming cost V 3 bases and J 0 bases; bases outside gene matches: 6. The CDR3 loop spans 15 amino acids. Written as DNA, the CDR3 is TGCAGTGCTAGGGCCGGGACAGGGTTCTCCTACGAGCAGTACTTC. It encodes CSARAGTGFSYEQYF.

The gene calls are TRBV5-5 and TRBJ2-1, with 7 nucleotides matching TRBD1. This CDR3 has 15 amino acids. Germline V gene lookup returns CDR1 SGHKS and CDR2 YYEKEE (reference sequence). Unmatched junction bases numbered 7, after V lost 4 bases and J lost 3 bases. In DNA, the CDR3 is TGTGCCAGCAGCACCTCCGGGACAGTCTACAATGAGCAGTTCTTC. Residues: CASSTSGTVYNEQFF.

This clonotype was counted many times. This chain connects TRBV12-3 or TRBV12-4 to TRBJ2-3; TRBD1 agrees at 7 bases. This CDR3 has 16 amino acids. V shed 5 bases and J 2 bases; nucleotides not matched to a gene: 10. The CDR3 DNA reads as TGTGCCAGCAGTAACCCACCGGGACAGATCACAGATACGCAGTATTTT. Translation: CASSNPPGQITDTQYF.

The CDR3, as DNA: TGTGCCAGTAGTCCGAGACCGAACACTGAAGCTTTCTTT. Amino acids: CASSPRPNTEAFF. The gene calls are TRBV19 and TRBJ1-1, with unresolved D. Germline loops: CDR1 LNHDA, CDR2 SQIVND (reference sequence). The V and J ends lost 5 bases and 1 base respectively, with 8 bases between them. The CDR3 runs to 13 residues.

The J gene is TRBJ1-5, the V gene TRBV10-3; D uncertain. Germline V gene data show CDR1 as ENHRY and CDR2 as SYGVKD. The CDR3 is 13 amino acids. Trimming removed 8 bases from V and 0 bases from J, with 8 bases in between. The CDR3 loop is CAIQRDSNQPQHF. In DNA, the CDR3 is TGTGCCATCCAACGTGATAGCAATCAGCCCCAGCATTTT.

This chain uses TRBV9 with TRBJ2-7; 9 bases are shared with TRBD2. Germline V CDR1 and CDR2: SGDLS, YYNGEE. With V trimmed by 0 bases and J by 4 bases, 5 bases remained unmatched. CDR3 size: 15 residues. CDR3 residues: CASSVGLAGPYEQYF. The CDR3 nucleotides read TGTGCCAGCAGCGTAGGGCTAGCGGGACCGTACGAGCAGTACTTC.